This entry lists 17 T cell receptor beta chains sequenced from one sample in a study of blood T cell repertoires in COVID-19. Data came from immunoSEQ multiplex PCR; TCRdb stores just in-frame clones and leaves some out. The sample records hundreds of thousands of clones, roughly 85% being singletons. What was sequenced was peripheral blood. All receptors derive from a man between 50 and 59 years old with active or convalescent COVID-19.

The J gene is TRBJ2-7, the V gene TRBV6-5, with D perhaps TRBD1 (5 bases). The V end lost 6 bases, the J end lost 6 bases, and 12 bases lay between the germline ends. CDR1 and CDR2 from the germline V gene are MNHEY and SVGAGI. The length of the CDR3 is 12 residues. The CDR3 is CASRKPTGEQYF. CDR3 DNA sequence: TGTGCCAGCAGGAAGCCTACAGGCGAGCAGTACTTC.

This clone was seen a handful of times. The rearrangement uses TRBV19 and TRBJ1-1; weak D call: TRBD1 (6 bases). Germline CDR1 reads LNHDA; CDR2 reads SQIVND (reference sequence). V was cut by 6 bases and J by 0 bases, with 11 bases left in between. CDR3 length: 14 residues. For the CDR3, the DNA is TGTGCCAGTAGATCGGACAGCATGAACACTGAAGCTTTCTTT. Amino acid sequence: CASRSDSMNTEAFF.

The V call is TRBV19, the J call TRBJ1-3, with D unresolved. V was clipped by 4 bases and J by 4 bases, with 8 bases between them. Germline V gives CDR1 LNHDA, CDR2 SQIVND (reference sequence). The CDR3 sequence is 13 residues long. CDR3 sequence (DNA): TGTGCCAGTAGTACAGGCTCGGGAAACACCATATATTTT. Amino acid sequence: CASSTGSGNTIYF.

The genes are TRBV5-6 and TRBJ2-1; tentatively, D is TRBD2 (5 bases). CDR1 and CDR2 (germline): SGHDT, YYEEEE. The ends were cut back, 8 bases at V and 9 bases at J, with 18 bases in the middle. This CDR3 spans 13 amino acids. CDR3 sequence: CASLPLYRGEQFF. DNA of the CDR3: TGTGCCAGTTTACCTTTGTACCGGGGTGAGCAGTTCTTC.

A single count supports this clone. The chain has TRBV28 and TRBJ1-1; 7 bases agree with TRBD1. The CDR3 contains 16 residues. Germline V gene lookup returns CDR1 MDHEN and CDR2 SYDVKM. V dropped 6 bases and J dropped 3; count of bases not matched to a gene: 13. The CDR3 nucleotides are TGTGCCAGCAGGTTCTTAGGCGCAGGGGGATACACTGAAGCTTTCTTT. It codes for CASRFLGAGGYTEAFF.

The V gene is TRBV2, the J gene TRBJ1-3; D might be TRBD1 (5 bases). The CDR3 covers 15 residues. Deletions cut 6 bases from V and 0 bases from J, with 12 bases between. CDR1 SNHLY and CDR2 FYNNEI come from the germline V gene. In nucleotides, the CDR3 is TGTGCCAGCAGCGTACAGGTCACCTCTGGAAACACCATATATTTT. Amino acids: CASSVQVTSGNTIYF.

This chain connects TRBV5-1 to TRBJ2-5, with D possibly being TRBD1 (7 bases). Between the trimmed V and J ends, which lost 4 bases and 1 base, there was a span of 11 bases. Germline V CDR1 and CDR2: SGHRS, YFSETQ. This CDR3 is 14 amino acids long. Here the CDR3 reads CASSRGTVQETQYF. CDR3 in DNA: TGCGCCAGCAGCCGGGGGACAGTCCAAGAGACCCAGTACTTC.

The V call is TRBV4-1, the J call TRBJ2-2, with a weak D call TRBD2 (5 bases). The germline V and J ends were trimmed by 1 base and 4 bases, with 13 bases remaining between them. Germline V gene lookup returns CDR1 MGHRA and CDR2 YSYEKL. CDR3 length equals 16 residues. The CDR3 protein is CASSQGGRGITGELFF. The CDR3 coding sequence is TGCGCCAGCAGCCAAGGTGGTCGGGGAATCACCGGGGAGCTGTTTTTT.

This sequence joins TRBV27 and TRBJ1-1; D possibly corresponds to TRBD1 (6 bases). This CDR3 region has 11 residues. Looked up from germline, CDR1 is MNHEY and CDR2 is SMNVEV (reference sequence). V lost 4 bases and J lost 10, with 10 bases in between. CDR3 sequence reads: CASSSTGTAFF. CDR3 nucleotides: TGTGCCAGCAGTTCGACAGGTACAGCTTTCTTT.

The V call is TRBV28, the J call TRBJ2-7, with a possible D match to TRBD1 (5 bases). This CDR3 comprises 15 residues. V was pared by 2 bases and J by 1 base, with 12 bases between. Germline loops: CDR1 MDHEN, CDR2 SYDVKM. Here the CDR3 DNA reads TGTGCCAGCAGTTTAGGGGCAGCTCGGTCCTACGAGCAGTACTTC. Amino acid sequence: CASSLGAARSYEQYF. Combining the CDR3 with reference TRBV28 and TRBJ2-7 gives the whole variable domain DVKVTQSSRYLVKRTGEKVFLECVQDMDHENMFWYRQDPGLGLRLIYFSYDVKMKEKGDIPEGYSVSREKKERFSLILESASTNQTSMYLCASSLGAARSYEQYFGPGTRLTVT.

J is TRBJ2-1 and V is TRBV5-1; D may be TRBD2 (6 bases). The germline V gene encodes CDR1 SGHRS and CDR2 YFSETQ. The CDR3 is 14 amino acids. V lost 6 bases to trimming and J lost 7 bases, with 17 bases between them. The CDR3 DNA reads TGCGCCAGCAAGTTCGGGACTGCTGAGAATGAGCAGTTCTTC. This codes for CASKFGTAENEQFF. Full variable domain (rest looked up from reference TRBV5-1 and TRBJ2-1): KAGVTQTPRYLIKTRGQQVTLSCSPISGHRSVSWYQQTPGQGLQFLFEYFSETQRNKGNFPGRFSGRQFSNSRSEMNVSTLELGDSALYLCASKFGTAENEQFFGPGTRLTVL.

The rearrangement joins TRBV14 to TRBJ2-7; 12 nucleotides agree with TRBD2. CDR1 is SGHDN, CDR2 FVKESK, per germline. The length of the CDR3 is 16 residues. V was pared by 1 base and J by 8 bases, with 9 bases of the junction left unmatched. The DNA of the CDR3 is TGTGCCAGCAGCCAAGCAATAGGACTAGCGGGATTTAAGCAGTACTTC. Translating gives CASSQAIGLAGFKQYF. Full variable domain (outside the CDR3, taken from reference TRBV14 and TRBJ2-7): EAGVTQFPSHSVIEKGQTVTLRCDPISGHDNLYWYRRVMGKEIKFLLHFVKESKQDESGMPNNRFLAERTGGTYSTLKVQPAELEDSGVYFCASSQAIGLAGFKQYFGPGTRLTVT.

The J gene is TRBJ2-1, the V gene TRBV7-2; TRBD2 aligns across 7 bases. Trimming removed 4 bases from V and 10 bases from J; junction bases left unmatched: 7. The germline V gene encodes CDR1 SGHTA and CDR2 FQGNSA. CDR3 length equals 13 residues. The CDR3, as DNA: TGTGCCAGCAGCTCCGGACCCGGGAGGGAGCAGTTCTTC. As protein: CASSSGPGREQFF.

This rearrangement joins TRBV5-1 to TRBJ1-1, with D uncertain. V lost 4 bases and J lost 2, with 9 bases in between. The length of the CDR3 is 13 residues. Germline CDR1 SGHRS, CDR2 YFSETQ. The CDR3 sequence is CASSNAQNTEAFF. The CDR3 coding sequence is TGCGCCAGCAGCAATGCACAAAACACTGAAGCTTTCTTT.

The V and J genes are TRBV19 and TRBJ1-2, with 7 bases lining up with TRBD1. V trimming: 3 bases; J trimming: 2 bases; junction bases outside the gene matches: 6. The germline gives CDR1 LNHDA, CDR2 SQIVND (reference sequence). The length of the CDR3 is 15 residues. CDR3 DNA sequence: TGTGCCAGTAGTATCATCTACAGGGGCAACTATGGCTACACCTTC. Encoded protein: CASSIIYRGNYGYTF. The variable domain in full, with the rest retrieved from reference TRBV19 and TRBJ1-2, is DGGITQSPKYLFRKEGQNVTLSCEQNLNHDAMYWYRQDPGQGLRLIYYSQIVNDFQKGDIAEGYSVSREKKESFPLTVTSAQKNPTAFYLCASSIIYRGNYGYTFGSGTRLTVV.

The chain has TRBV7-2 and TRBJ2-3; no definite D call. Looked up from germline, CDR1 is SGHTA and CDR2 is FQGNSA. The V end lost 2 bases, the J end lost 0 bases, and 6 bases lay between the germline ends. The CDR3 length is 14 residues. The CDR3 nucleotides read TGTGCCAGCAGCTTATACGGGAGCACAGATACGCAGTATTTT. Translating gives CASSLYGSTDTQYF.

The chain is built from TRBV19 and TRBJ1-2, with TRBD1 matching 12 bases. The ends lost 3 bases at V and 7 bases at J; junction bases unmatched: 3. CDR1 LNHDA and CDR2 SQIVND come from the germline V gene (reference sequence). The CDR3 extends over 14 amino acids. CDR3 DNA sequence: TGTGCCAGTAGTATTCCGGGACAGGGGGCTGGCTACACCTTC. Its protein is CASSIPGQGAGYTF.